This T cell receptor (beta chain) came from a study of human T cells and chemical hapten exposure. The sample's time point: patch test 1, 2 weeks after DPC sensitization. Treatment meaning: therapeutic diphenylcyclopropenone sensitization with weekly scalp DPC. This clonotype was found many times. The germline CDR1 and CDR2 sequences are SGHAT and FQNNGV. The CDR3 is 16 residues long. Unmatched junction bases numbered 7, after V lost 0 bases and J lost 4 bases. TCRdb reanalysed the RACE reads using MiXCR and keeps one entry per CDR3 protein. Here the sample spans about 120,000 distinct CDR3 sequences, 9.5% to 13% being singletons.

Sample: whole blood, taken in connection with sensitization to the hapten diphenylcyclopropenone (DPC). This TCR was sampled from a woman between 45 and 65 years old with alopecia areata. Some clones in this sample may be carry-over from other donors' samples. The chain joins TRBV11-2 to TRBJ2-7; 9 bases align to TRBD2. CDR3 sequence: CASSLDRGLAFYEQYF. DNA for the CDR3: TGTGCCAGCAGCTTAGATCGGGGACTAGCCTTTTACGAGCAGTACTTC.